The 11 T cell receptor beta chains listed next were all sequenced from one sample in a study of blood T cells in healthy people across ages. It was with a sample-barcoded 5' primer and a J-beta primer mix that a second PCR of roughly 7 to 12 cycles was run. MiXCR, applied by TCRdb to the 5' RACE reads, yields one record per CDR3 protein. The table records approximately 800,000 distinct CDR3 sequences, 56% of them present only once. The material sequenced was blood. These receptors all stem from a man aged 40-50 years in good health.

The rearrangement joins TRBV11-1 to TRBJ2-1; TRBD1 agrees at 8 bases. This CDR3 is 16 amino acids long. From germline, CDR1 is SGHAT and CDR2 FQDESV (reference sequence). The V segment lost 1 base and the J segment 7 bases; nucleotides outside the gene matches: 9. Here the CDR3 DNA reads TGTGCCAGCAGCTTAGTTCAGGGGGCGTTTGGTAATGAGCAGTTCTTC. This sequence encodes CASSLVQGAFGNEQFF.

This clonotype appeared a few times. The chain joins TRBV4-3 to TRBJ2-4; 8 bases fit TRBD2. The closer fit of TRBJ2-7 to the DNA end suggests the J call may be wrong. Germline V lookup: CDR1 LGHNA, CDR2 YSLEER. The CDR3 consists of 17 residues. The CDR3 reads CASSQAWGLAGNYEQYF. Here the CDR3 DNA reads TGCGCCAGCAGCCAAGCCTGGGGGCTAGCGGGCAACTACGAGCAGTACTTC.

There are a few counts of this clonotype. CDR3 nucleotides: TGTGCCAGCAGCTTATGGGGGGGCGGATCAGATACGCAGTATTTT. It yields the protein CASSLWGGGSDTQYF. The J gene is TRBJ2-3, the V gene TRBV7-2, with D perhaps TRBD2 (7 bases). The germline CDR1 and CDR2 sequences are SGHTA and FQGNSA. The CDR3 contains 15 residues. With 2 bases removed from V and 4 bases from J, the gap between germline ends came to 13 bases.

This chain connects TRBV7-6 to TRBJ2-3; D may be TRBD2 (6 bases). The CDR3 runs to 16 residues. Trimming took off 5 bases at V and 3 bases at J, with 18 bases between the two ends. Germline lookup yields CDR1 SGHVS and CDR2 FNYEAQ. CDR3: CASSQLGGGETDTQYF. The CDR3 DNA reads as TGTGCCAGCAGCCAGTTGGGGGGTGGAGAAACAGATACGCAGTATTTT. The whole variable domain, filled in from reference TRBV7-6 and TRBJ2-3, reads GAGVSQSPRYKVTKRGQDVALRCDPISGHVSLYWYRQALGQGPEFLTYFNYEAQQDKSGLPNDRFSAERPEGSISTLTIQRTEQRDSAMYRCASSQLGGGETDTQYFGPGTRLTVL.

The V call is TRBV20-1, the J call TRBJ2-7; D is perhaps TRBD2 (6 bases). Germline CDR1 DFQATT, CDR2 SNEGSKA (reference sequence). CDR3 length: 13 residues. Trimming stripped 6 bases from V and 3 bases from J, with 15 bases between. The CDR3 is CSAAGGAVYEQYF. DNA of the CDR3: TGCAGTGCGGCGGGCGGGGCAGTCTACGAGCAGTACTTC.

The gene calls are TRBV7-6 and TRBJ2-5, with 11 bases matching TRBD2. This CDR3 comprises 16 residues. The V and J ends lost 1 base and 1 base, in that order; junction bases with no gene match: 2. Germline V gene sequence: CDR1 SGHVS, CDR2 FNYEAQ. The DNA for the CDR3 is TGTGCCAGCAGCTTAGGTAGCGGGGGGGCCCAAGAGACCCAGTACTTC. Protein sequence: CASSLGSGGAQETQYF.

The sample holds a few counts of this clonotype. CDR3 sequence reads: CASGQGLGAYTF. DNA for the CDR3: TGTGCCAGCGGACAGGGCCTCGGGGCCTACACCTTC. The chain uses TRBV11-1 and TRBJ1-2; 8 bases are a match to TRBD1. The CDR3 contains 12 residues. Germline values: CDR1 SGHAT, CDR2 FQDESV (reference sequence). Germline trimming cut 8 bases from V and 10 bases from J; bases unmatched to any gene: 9.

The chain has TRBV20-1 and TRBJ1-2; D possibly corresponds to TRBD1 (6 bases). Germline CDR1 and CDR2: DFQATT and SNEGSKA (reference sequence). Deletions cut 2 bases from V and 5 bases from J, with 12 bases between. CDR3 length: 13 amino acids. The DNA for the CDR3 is TGCAGTGCTAGATCGAGCCAGGGGTATGGCTACACCTTC. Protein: CSARSSQGYGYTF.

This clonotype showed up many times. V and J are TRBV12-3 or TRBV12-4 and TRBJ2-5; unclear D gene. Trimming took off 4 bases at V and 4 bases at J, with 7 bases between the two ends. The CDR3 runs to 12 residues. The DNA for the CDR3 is TGTGCCAGCAGTTCGGGTGGAGAGACCCAGTACTTC. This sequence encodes CASSSGGETQYF.

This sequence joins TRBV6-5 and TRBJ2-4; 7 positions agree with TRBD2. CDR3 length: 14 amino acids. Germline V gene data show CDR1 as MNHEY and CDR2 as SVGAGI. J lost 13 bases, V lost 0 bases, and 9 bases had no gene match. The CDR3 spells CASSYSTSYDTQYF. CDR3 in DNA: TGTGCCAGCAGTTACTCGACTAGCTATGACACCCAGTACTTC.

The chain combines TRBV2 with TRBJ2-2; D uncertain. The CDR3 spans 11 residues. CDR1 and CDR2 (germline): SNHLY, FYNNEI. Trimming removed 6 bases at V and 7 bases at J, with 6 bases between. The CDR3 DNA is TGTGCCAGCAGCGAGGACGGGGAGCTGTTTTTT. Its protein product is CASSEDGELFF.